The 32 T cell receptor beta chains presented below share a single source sample, sequenced in a study of metastatic and nonmetastatic thyroid tumors. Via MiXCR, TCRdb re-called the PCR reads. The data contain 15,000 to 20,000 clones, 37% of them seen just once; the ten biggest clones take up under 30%. All patients reached thyroid surgery having received no treatment beforehand. Material: tumor tissue. All receptors come from a female donor with papillary thyroid cancer or a benign thyroid nodule (not recorded which). Some clones in this sample may be carry-over from other donors' samples.

The count of this clone is one. This sequence joins TRBV4-3 and TRBJ1-2, with D unresolved. V gave up 1 base and J gave up 4 bases, with 13 bases separating them. Germline CDR1 and CDR2: LGHNA and YSLEER. There are 15 residues in the CDR3. The CDR3 loop is CASSQVSLPGYGYTF. In nucleotides, the CDR3 is TGCGCCAGCAGCCAAGTGTCACTTCCAGGCTATGGCTACACCTTC.

This clone was detected a few times. The chain combines TRBV12-3 or TRBV12-4 with TRBJ1-2, with 9 bases lining up with TRBD1. The CDR3 contains 15 residues. V was pared by 7 bases and J by 8 bases, with 14 bases of the junction left unmatched. The DNA of the CDR3 is TGTGCCAGCACCCTACAGGGGGCGCGGGGTATAGGCTACACCTTC. Translated, it gives CASTLQGARGIGYTF.

The DNA of the CDR3 is TGTGCCAGCAGTGACCGGGACAGGAGCTCCTACGAGCAGTACTTC. As protein: CASSDRDRSSYEQYF. The J gene is TRBJ2-7, the V gene TRBV6-1; 8 bases line up with TRBD1. There are 15 residues in the CDR3. Germline CDR1 MNHNS, CDR2 SASEGT. V shed 3 bases and J 0 bases; nucleotides not matched to a gene: 4.

The chain joins TRBV6-1 to TRBJ1-1; the match to TRBD1 covers 7 bases. Trimming removed 3 bases from V and 8 bases from J; junction bases left unmatched: 6. CDR3 length: 13 amino acids. Germline V gene lookup returns CDR1 MNHNS and CDR2 SASEGT. The CDR3 coding sequence is TGTGCCAGCAGTGATCCGCCAGGGGGAGAAGCTTTCTTT. It codes for CASSDPPGGEAFF.

This clone has more than one count but fewer than ten. This chain connects TRBV12-3 or TRBV12-4 to TRBJ1-5; 7 bases fit TRBD1. The CDR3 covers 13 residues. J lost 5 bases, V lost 7 bases, and 5 bases had no gene match. CDR3 loop: CASIFRGDQPQHF. The CDR3 DNA sequence: TGTGCCAGCATTTTCAGGGGGGATCAGCCCCAGCATTTT.

The CDR3 sequence: CAWSVAKGLYF. In nucleotides, the CDR3 is TGTGCCTGGAGTGTGGCAAAGGGCTTATATTTT. The V and J genes are TRBV30 and TRBJ1-3; D is unclear. This CDR3 is built from 11 residues. Germline CDR1 and CDR2: GTSNPN and SVGIG (reference sequence). The V and J ends lost 0 bases and 14 bases respectively, with 11 bases between them.

Comments on this clone: One end of the junction does not line up with germline, which may come from a read error. This chain uses TRBV7-9 with TRBJ2-3, with D possibly called TRBD1 or TRBD2 (5 bases each). Germline V gives CDR1 SEHNR, CDR2 FQNEAQ (reference sequence). This CDR3 region has 13 residues. The CDR3 sequence: CAGSPGTTDTQYF. CDR3 DNA sequence: TGTGCCGGCAGCCCGGGGACCACAGATACGCAGTATTTT.

This clone was observed a few times. J is TRBJ2-1 and V is TRBV7-9, with 8 bases lining up with TRBD2. The V segment lost 5 bases and the J segment 10 bases; nucleotides outside the gene matches: 4. Germline CDR1 is SEHNR and CDR2 is FQNEAQ (reference sequence). This CDR3 is built from 12 residues. CDR3 sequence (DNA): TGTGCCAGCAGCCGGGGGGGCTGGGAGCAGTTCTTC. This gives the protein CASSRGGWEQFF.

V usage is TRBV7-9 and J usage is TRBJ1-2; D not certain. Trimming took off 2 bases at V and 6 bases at J, with 10 bases between the two ends. The CDR3 sequence is 13 residues long. Germline values: CDR1 SEHNR, CDR2 FQNEAQ (reference sequence). The CDR3 coding sequence is TGTGCCAGCAGCTTAAGGGAAGGTGATGGCTACACCTTC. This gives the protein CASSLREGDGYTF.

The chain uses TRBV27 and TRBJ2-3; no firm D call. Germline V gene data show CDR1 as MNHEY and CDR2 as SMNVEV (reference sequence). The CDR3 covers 16 residues. Trimming left V 4 bases short and J 4 bases short, with 18 bases between. The CDR3 sequence is CASSSPPGLTPDTQYF. In nucleotides, the CDR3 is TGTGCCAGCAGTTCACCGCCGGGCCTCACCCCAGATACGCAGTATTTT.

A few counts support this clone. The chain recombines TRBV12-3 or TRBV12-4 with TRBJ2-7; 8 bases are a match to TRBD1. This CDR3 contains 13 residues. Losses at the gene ends were 4 bases for V and 3 bases for J; bases not matched to a gene: 2. This chain's CDR3 is CASSSGTGYEQYF. CDR3 sequence (DNA): TGTGCCAGCAGTTCGGGGACAGGCTACGAGCAGTACTTC.

This clone has a single count. The gene calls are TRBV7-2 and TRBJ2-7; D is perhaps TRBD2 (6 bases). V was shortened by 5 bases and J by 0 bases, with 11 bases between the two germline ends. This CDR3 comprises 14 residues. Germline CDR1 reads SGHTA; CDR2 reads FQGNSA. This CDR3 reads CASSRDSSSYEQYF. In DNA form, the CDR3 reads TGTGCCAGCAGCCGGGACTCAAGCTCCTACGAGCAGTACTTC.

This clone was detected a few times. The chain combines TRBV6-2 or TRBV6-3 with TRBJ2-3; the match to TRBD2 covers 10 bases. CDR1 is MNHEY, CDR2 SVGEGT, per germline. V dropped 4 bases and J dropped 5; count of bases not matched to a gene: 6. This CDR3 comprises 15 residues. The CDR3 is CASSSLAGAIDTQYF. CDR3 nucleotide sequence: TGTGCCAGCAGTTCCCTAGCGGGAGCTATAGATACGCAGTATTTT.

J is TRBJ1-6 and V is TRBV12-3 or TRBV12-4; 8 positions agree with TRBD1. The V and J ends lost 6 bases and 8 bases, in that order; junction bases with no gene match: 9. This CDR3 region has 15 residues. CDR3 sequence reads: CASRYTGTGYSPLHF. CDR3 bases: TGTGCCAGCAGGTACACCGGGACAGGATATTCACCCCTCCACTTT.

The DNA for the CDR3 is TGTGCCAGTAATGGGGGTTCCGGACTAGCGTACGAGACCCAGTACTTC. Translation: CASNGGSGLAYETQYF. The chain joins TRBV12-3 or TRBV12-4 to TRBJ2-5, with 9 bases fitting TRBD2. The CDR3 totals 16 residues. The J segment lost 5 bases and the V segment lost 9 bases, leaving 16 bases of the junction unmatched.

This sequence joins TRBV28 and TRBJ2-7; D may be TRBD1 (5 bases). The CDR3 has 12 amino acids. Germline V gives CDR1 MDHEN, CDR2 SYDVKM. Trimming stripped 6 bases from V and 2 bases from J, with 8 bases between. CDR3 in DNA: TGTGCCAGCAGACAGGACCCCTACGAGCAGTACTTC. Amino acid sequence: CASRQDPYEQYF.

This rearrangement joins TRBV10-1 to TRBJ2-7; 8 positions agree with TRBD1. The V segment lost 1 base and the J segment 0 bases; nucleotides outside the gene matches: 5. Germline CDR1 WNHNN, CDR2 SYGVQD (reference sequence). The CDR3 is 16 residues long. The CDR3 nucleotides read TGCGCCAGCAGTGAGTTCACAGGGGGAGCCTCCTACGAGCAGTACTTC. Translation gives CASSEFTGGASYEQYF.

The chain has TRBV5-1 and TRBJ1-2, with TRBD1 matching 7 bases. Losses at the gene ends were 4 bases for V and 8 bases for J; bases not matched to a gene: 14. The length of the CDR3 is 15 residues. The V gene's germline CDR1 is SGHRS and CDR2 YFSETQ. This chain's CDR3 is CASSLGTADLLGYTF. The CDR3, as DNA: TGCGCCAGCAGCCTGGGGACAGCGGACTTGCTGGGCTACACCTTC.

The rearrangement joins TRBV9 to TRBJ1-2; possibly TRBD1 for D (5 bases). The CDR3 runs 14 residues. The ends were cut back, 3 bases at V and 2 bases at J, with 11 bases in the middle. In germline, CDR1 is SGDLS, CDR2 YYNGEE. CDR3 bases: TGTGCCAGCAGCGGGGGGAATCTAAACTATGGCTACACCTTC. As protein: CASSGGNLNYGYTF.

V usage is TRBV30 and J usage is TRBJ2-7, with D hard to call. V was clipped by 0 bases and J by 6 bases, with 15 bases between them. The CDR3 is 14 residues long. The germline V gene has CDR1 GTSNPN and CDR2 SVGIG (reference sequence). As DNA, the CDR3 is TGTGCCTGGAGTGTATATGGAGTAGGAAGCGAGCAGTACTTC. It translates to CAWSVYGVGSEQYF. Supplemented by reference TRBV30 and TRBJ2-7, the full variable domain reads SQTIHQWPATLVQPVGSPLSLECTVEGTSNPNLYWYRQAAGRGLQLLFYSVGIGQISSEVPQNLSASRPQDRQFILSSKKLLLSDSGFYLCAWSVYGVGSEQYFGPGTRLTVT.

J is TRBJ2-7 and V is TRBV5-5; D possibly uses TRBD1 or TRBD2 (6 bases each). V lost 0 bases, J lost 4 bases, and 17 bases lay in between. The CDR3 length is 16 residues. CDR1 and CDR2 from the germline V gene are SGHKS and YYEKEE (reference sequence). The CDR3: CASSLAGAEMKYEQYF. CDR3 nucleotides: TGTGCCAGCAGCTTGGCGGGGGCGGAAATGAAATACGAGCAGTACTTC.

The chain combines TRBV20-1 with TRBJ2-7; TRBD1 matches at 9 bases. The CDR3 extends over 13 amino acids. J was trimmed by 5 bases and V by 5 bases; bases with no gene match: 7. CDR1 DFQATT and CDR2 SNEGSKA come from the germline V gene (reference sequence). In DNA form, the CDR3 reads TGCAGTGCTCGGGGACAGGGAGCCGACGAGCAGTACTTC. Its translation: CSARGQGADEQYF.

This clone came up a few times. V gene TRBV19 combines with J gene TRBJ1-3, with unresolved D. Per the germline V gene, CDR1 is LNHDA and CDR2 is SQIVND (reference sequence). This CDR3 has 15 residues. Deletions cut 1 base from V and 2 bases from J, with 9 bases between. CDR3 bases: TGTGCCAGTAGTATAGTCCCAGAACCTGGAAACACCATATATTTT. This codes for CASSIVPEPGNTIYF.

This clone occurred many times. This sequence joins TRBV12-3 or TRBV12-4 and TRBJ2-2; D call uncertain. Between the trimmed V and J ends, which lost 2 bases and 7 bases, there was a span of 5 bases. The CDR3 covers 12 residues. Here the CDR3 reads CASSLIYGELFF. The CDR3 DNA reads TGTGCCAGCAGTTTAATCTACGGGGAGCTGTTTTTT.

The chain links TRBV5-4 to TRBJ2-7, with a tentative D call TRBD2 (5 bases). V lost 0 bases to trimming and J lost 6 bases, with 13 bases between them. Germline-derived CDR1 and CDR2 are SGHNT and YYREEE (reference sequence). The CDR3 contains 14 residues. CDR3: CASSLGVGEFEQYF. CDR3 in DNA: TGTGCCAGCAGCTTGGGTGTTGGGGAGTTCGAGCAGTACTTC.

This clone turned up a few times. The chain couples TRBV6-6 to TRBJ1-2; 8 bases are shared with TRBD1. There are 16 residues in the CDR3. Looked up from germline, CDR1 is MNHNY and CDR2 is SVGAGI (reference sequence). Unmatched junction bases numbered 11, after V lost 2 bases and J lost 6 bases. The DNA for the CDR3 is TGTGCCAGCAGTTACCTTGGCCCAGGGGGCTTCGATGGCTACACCTTC. Residues: CASSYLGPGGFDGYTF.

The chain recombines TRBV19 with TRBJ1-5; TRBD1 aligns across 8 bases. V trimming: 4 bases; J trimming: 5 bases; junction bases outside the gene matches: 7. The germline V gene has CDR1 LNHDA and CDR2 SQIVND (reference sequence). CDR3 length: 15 amino acids. CDR3 nucleotide sequence: TGTGCCAGTAGTACCGGACAGGGTAGGGATCAGCCCCAGCATTTT. Translating gives CASSTGQGRDQPQHF.

The chain uses TRBV5-1 and TRBJ2-7, with TRBD1 matching over 7 bases. Germline V gene lookup returns CDR1 SGHRS and CDR2 YFSETQ. The CDR3 length is 14 residues. The J segment lost 0 bases and the V segment lost 4 bases, leaving 4 bases of the junction unmatched. CDR3 in amino acids: CASSPQGDSYEQYF. Here the CDR3 DNA reads TGCGCCAGCAGCCCTCAGGGGGACTCCTACGAGCAGTACTTC.

The chain has TRBV28 and TRBJ2-7; D unclear. The CDR3 is 12 amino acids. With 5 bases removed from V and 1 base from J, the gap between germline ends came to 6 bases. The V gene's germline CDR1 is MDHEN and CDR2 SYDVKM. The CDR3 is CASSLGSYEQYF. CDR3 DNA sequence: TGTGCCAGCAGTCTAGGGTCCTACGAGCAGTACTTC.

V gene TRBV10-3 combines with J gene TRBJ1-2, with TRBD1 as a possible D gene (5 bases). Germline V gene lookup returns CDR1 ENHRY and CDR2 SYGVKD. This CDR3 spans 14 amino acids. Between the trimmed V and J ends, which lost 6 bases and 0 bases, there was a span of 11 bases. CDR3 sequence reads: CAIRGGEANYGYTF. The CDR3 bases are TGTGCCATCAGGGGAGGGGAAGCTAACTATGGCTACACCTTC.

This clone appeared once. The gene calls are TRBV4-1 and TRBJ1-6; D is unresolved. Trimming left V 1 base short and J 7 bases short, with 20 bases between. CDR3 size: 18 residues. CDR1 is MGHRA and CDR2 is YSYEKL in the germline V gene. This CDR3 is CASSQADLGLRGNSPLHF. CDR3 nucleotide sequence: TGCGCCAGCAGCCAAGCCGATCTAGGACTTCGAGGAAATTCACCCCTCCACTTT.

This clone has only a few counts. This chain uses TRBV6-2 or TRBV6-3 with TRBJ2-7, with TRBD2 matching 8 bases. V shed 0 bases, J shed 3 bases, and the junction held 4 bases outside the gene matches. Germline loops: CDR1 MNHEY, CDR2 SVGEGT. The CDR3 extends over 15 amino acids. CDR3 amino acids: CASSYSEGLGYEQYF. The CDR3 DNA reads as TGTGCCAGCAGTTACTCAGAGGGACTAGGCTACGAGCAGTACTTC.